A selection of T cell receptor beta chains follows, all from one sample in a study of shared clonotypes between healthy human individuals. TCRdb keeps only in-frame clones here, not all; method: immunoSEQ multiplex PCR. The sample includes some 660,000 clones, more than 70% of them seen just once. The sequencing sample was made of memory CD4+ T cells sorted from blood. The origin of the receptors is a woman aged 25-40 years in good health. CDR3s leave out the opening cysteine and the closing phenylalanine or tryptophan.

J: TRBJ1-1; V: TRBV14; length: 14; CDR3: ASSLDMDRWDTEAF
J: TRBJ2-5; V: TRBV11-3; length: 11; CDR3: ASSLTPVGTQY
J: TRBJ2-7; V: TRBV11-3; length: 10; CDR3: ASSLRGSEQY
J: TRBJ2-7; V: TRBV11-2; length: 12; CDR3: ASSWDSVTYEQY
J: TRBJ2-3; V: TRBV29-1; length: 12; CDR3: SVDLRGQTDTQY
J: TRBJ2-3; V: TRBV7-2; length: 12; CDR3: ASSPGTSTDTQY
J: TRBJ1-5; V: TRBV14; length: 11; CDR3: ASSQDSNQPQH
J: TRBJ2-5; V: TRBV10-1; length: 13; CDR3: ASSEGGLNQETQY
J: TRBJ2-3; V: TRBV11-2; length: 11; CDR3: ASSLGTTDTQY
J: TRBJ1-1; V: TRBV28; length: 17; CDR3: ASRPGRKFPPLGNTEAF
J: TRBJ2-7; V: TRBV6-5; length: 9; CDR3: ASRFLGEQY
J: TRBJ1-1; V: TRBV7-9; length: 13; CDR3: ASSPPTRANTEAF
J: TRBJ2-1; V: TRBV19; length: 13; CDR3: ASSPQRTHYNEQF
J: TRBJ1-2; V: TRBV29-1; length: 12; CDR3: SIHPGGPRNGYT
J: TRBJ1-2; V: TRBV25-1; length: 15; CDR3: ASSEWGSPMDIDGYT
J: TRBJ2-2; V: TRBV5-8; length: 13; CDR3: ASSLGHANTGELF
J: TRBJ1-4; V: TRBV11-1; length: 13; CDR3: ASSSWTGANEKLF
J: TRBJ1-4; V: TRBV7-9; length: 10; CDR3: ASSRRDEKLF
J: TRBJ1-2; V: TRBV7-2; length: 13; CDR3: ASSLASGGSRGYT
J: TRBJ2-3; V: TRBV2; length: 15; CDR3: ASSPTPGTSGSDTQY
J: TRBJ1-6; V: TRBV9; length: 14; CDR3: ASSVEDGQINSPLH
J: TRBJ1-4; V: TRBV19; length: 13; CDR3: ASSRDRPTNEKLF
J: TRBJ1-5; V: TRBV15; length: 14; CDR3: ATSGLWTGSNQPQH
J: TRBJ2-5; V: TRBV27; length: 14; CDR3: ASSLLGTPGRGTQY
J: TRBJ2-5; V: TRBV5-1; length: 11; CDR3: ASSLSLEETQY
J: TRBJ2-7; V: TRBV28; length: 13; CDR3: ASSRDSGSTYEQY
J: -; V: TRBV7-8; length: 13; CDR3: ASSLPWQGAYEQY
J: TRBJ1-2; V: TRBV18; length: 14; CDR3: ASSPPSAAANYGYT
J: TRBJ1-1; V: TRBV14; length: 13; CDR3: ASSQEGALATEAF
J: TRBJ1-2; V: TRBV28; length: 14; CDR3: ASSLYGKVTNYGYT
J: TRBJ2-2; V: TRBV2; length: 11; CDR3: ASGDRAAGELF
J: TRBJ1-3; V: TRBV5-4; length: 12; CDR3: AYVWGPSGNTIY
J: TRBJ2-5; V: TRBV30; length: 14; CDR3: AWTRNLAGGGETQY
J: TRBJ2-5; V: TRBV28; length: 11; CDR3: ASSPRSLETQY
J: TRBJ1-4; V: TRBV30; length: 12; CDR3: AWRWGPGQEKLF
J: TRBJ1-2; V: TRBV2; length: 12; CDR3: ASSERGANYGYT
J: TRBJ1-5; V: TRBV19; length: 16; CDR3: ASSIDREHSFSNQPQH
J: TRBJ2-2; V: TRBV2; length: 13; CDR3: ASSVGIPDYGELF
J: TRBJ2-7; V: TRBV28; length: 14; CDR3: ASSFPGPTTTYEQY
J: TRBJ2-2; V: TRBV27; length: 13; CDR3: ASSLRLAGTGELF
J: TRBJ1-5; V: TRBV6-6; length: 12; CDR3: ASSYSSENQPQH
J: TRBJ1-5; V: TRBV30; length: 11; CDR3: AWSPQGDQPQH
J: TRBJ2-2; V: TRBV21-1; length: 14; CDR3: ASSADRAVNTGELF
J: TRBJ1-2; V: TRBV7-8; length: 11; CDR3: ASSPLRGGGYT
J: TRBJ2-5; V: TRBV27; length: 15; CDR3: ASSLSRSSLRGETQY
J: TRBJ2-7; V: TRBV7-6; length: 12; CDR3: ASSLGAGGYEQY
J: TRBJ2-2; V: TRBV11-2; length: 12; CDR3: ASSLLTDTGELF
J: TRBJ1-5; V: TRBV10-2; length: 12; CDR3: ASSGASEDQPQH
J: TRBJ2-3; V: TRBV9; length: 12; CDR3: ASSVAGYSDTQY
J: TRBJ1-5; V: TRBV7-8; length: 14; CDR3: ASSLSNRGLFQPQH
J: TRBJ2-3; V: TRBV6-5; length: 12; CDR3: ASSLWGGTDTQY
J: TRBJ2-2; V: TRBV18; length: 13; CDR3: ASSPQGQPTGELF
J: TRBJ1-5; V: TRBV2; length: 12; CDR3: ASRGTVSNQPQH
J: TRBJ2-1; V: TRBV19; length: 14; CDR3: ASSIGGSGRGDEQF
J: TRBJ2-7; V: TRBV5-1; length: 11; CDR3: ASAAGAGYEQY
J: TRBJ2-7; V: TRBV6-1; length: 11; CDR3: ATLHSPSYEQY
J: TRBJ2-2; V: TRBV14; length: 12; CDR3: ASSQEWGTGELF